This TCR beta chain originates from a study of blood T cell repertoires in COVID-19. In the study overall: From T cells, B-cell-depleted T cells, or PBMCs came the material, which was cDNA or gDNA.

Donors were grouped by their self-reported clinical history. The ends were cut back, 3 bases at V and 3 bases at J, with 18 bases in the middle. Germline V lookup: CDR1 DFQATT, CDR2 SNEGSKA (reference sequence). CDR3 length: 15 amino acids. The authors' processing: For nucleated cells, counts were estimated from reference gene primer amplification. The repertoire was sequenced with immunoSEQ multiplex PCR; TCRdb's copy has only in-frame clones and lacks some. V, J and clone size are taken as reported in that table, and D and trimming were inferred from the DNA itself. The data show 390,000 or so clones, with 85% to 90% seen just once and around 1% held by the top ten.

The TCR comes from a young man who had recovered from COVID-19. Input material: PBMCs or T cells enriched from blood (not recorded which). This chain links TRBV20-1 with TRBJ2-7; tentative D call: TRBD1 (6 bases). DNA of the CDR3: TGCAGTGCTAGTTCTTCAGGGGCCGTCAACTACGAGCAGTACTTC. This translates into CSASSSGAVNYEQYF.